This is a list of T cell receptor beta chains from one sample in a study of CD8 T cells in Susac syndrome. TCRdb used MiXCR to reprocess the immunoSEQ multiplex PCR reads, holding one entry per CDR3 protein. The table records approximately 110,000 distinct CDR3 sequences, about 95% of them present only once. The sample consisted of CD4+ T cells from PBMCs. These receptors all stem from a human donor in good health. Both conserved end residues are part of each CDR3. The order of the fields is D gene, V gene, clone size, J gene, CDR3 protein, CDR3 DNA. A D gene is named only where the DNA matches it firmly. Size is omitted from some rows. Given values are once, few, many or a class for expanded clones.

NA,TRBV5-6,NA,TRBJ1-1,CASSLLGDIVNTEAFF,TGTGCCAGCAGCCTCTTGGGGGACATCGTGAACACTGAAGCTTTCTTT
TRBD2,TRBV29-1,NA,TRBJ2-6,CSVPGGRGPGANVLTF,TGCAGCGTCCCCGGCGGGAGGGGGCCTGGGGCCAACGTCCTGACTTTC
NA,TRBV7-6,NA,TRBJ1-2,CASSLPGPYGYTF,TGTGCCAGCAGCTTACCCGGTCCCTATGGCTACACCTTC
TRBD1,TRBV5-6,NA,TRBJ1-5,CASSSLGGDQPQHF,TGTGCCAGCAGCTCTTTAGGGGGCGATCAGCCCCAGCATTTT
NA,TRBV10-3,NA,TRBJ2-2,CAISDGGRTTGELFF,TGTGCCATCAGTGATGGGGGCAGGACCACCGGGGAGCTGTTTTTT
NA,TRBV6-6,NA,TRBJ2-7,CASRTPSASSYEQYF,TGTGCCAGCAGAACCCCTAGCGCTAGCTCCTACGAGCAGTACTTC
TRBD2,TRBV12-3/TRBV12-4,NA,TRBJ2-3,CASSASSGGSSGTQYF,TGTGCCAGCAGTGCCTCTAGCGGGGGCTCCTCGGGTACGCAGTATTTT
NA,TRBV29-1,NA,TRBJ1-2,CSSYVDGYTF,TGCAGCTCCTACGTGGATGGCTACACCTTC
NA,TRBV28,NA,TRBJ1-5,CASTRSNQPQHF,TGTGCCAGCACTCGGAGCAATCAGCCCCAGCATTTT
TRBD1,TRBV2,NA,TRBJ2-3,CASRTGAGDTQYF,TGTGCCAGCAGGACAGGGGCGGGGGATACGCAGTATTTT
NA,TRBV7-2,NA,TRBJ1-1,CASSLIRGGAEAFF,TGTGCCAGCAGCTTAATCAGGGGAGGAGCTGAAGCTTTCTTT
NA,TRBV18,once,TRBJ2-7,CASSSMTGAFYEQYF,TGTGCCAGCTCATCTATGACAGGTGCCTTCTACGAGCAGTACTTC
NA,TRBV5-1,NA,TRBJ2-5,CASSLAGRSSVETQYF,TGCGCCAGCAGCTTGGCTGGTCGGTCTAGCGTCGAGACCCAGTACTTC
NA,TRBV20-1,NA,TRBJ2-6,CSASNRAGANVLTF,TGCAGTGCTAGTAATAGGGCTGGGGCCAACGTCCTGACTTTC
NA,TRBV29-1,few,TRBJ2-7,CSVSNQYEQYF,TGCAGCGTTTCTAACCAATACGAGCAGTACTTC
NA,TRBV5-6,NA,TRBJ2-6,CASYLGIPWFSGANVLTF,TGTGCCAGCTACCTAGGGATCCCTTGGTTCTCTGGGGCCAACGTCCTGACTTTC
TRBD1,TRBV5-1,NA,TRBJ2-5,CASSLEYRGRETQYF,TGCGCCAGCAGCTTGGAGTACAGGGGGCGGGAGACCCAGTACTTC
NA,TRBV29-1,once,TRBJ1-2,CSGVLAADYGYTF,TGCAGCGGCGTGCTCGCGGCCGATTATGGCTACACCTTC
NA,TRBV13,NA,TRBJ2-2,CATTGRKNTGELFF,TGTGCGACAACAGGTCGGAAGAACACCGGGGAGCTGTTTTTT
NA,TRBV18,NA,TRBJ2-3,CASSPSAGPDTQYF,TGTGCCAGCTCACCTTCGGCAGGCCCAGATACGCAGTATTTT
TRBD1,TRBV3-1,NA,TRBJ1-5,CASSQDRSTGGSKHF,TGTGCCAGCAGCCAAGATAGAAGTACAGGGGGCTCAAAGCATTTT
NA,TRBV29-1,NA,TRBJ1-3,CSVEGRSRGWGGNTIYF,TGCAGCGTTGAAGGTCGGAGCCGGGGCTGGGGAGGAAACACCATATATTTT
NA,TRBV20-1,NA,TRBJ2-3,CSANLRGTQYF,TGCAGTGCCAATTTGCGGGGTACGCAGTATTTT
NA,TRBV7-9,NA,TRBJ1-5,CASSFIRPQHF,TGTGCCAGCAGCTTTATCAGGCCCCAGCATTTT
NA,TRBV20-1,NA,TRBJ1-2,CSARDQAGYTF,TGCAGTGCTAGAGATCAGGCGGGCTACACCTTC
TRBD2,TRBV20-1,NA,TRBJ2-5,CSARGLAGGYQETQYF,TGCAGTGCTAGAGGGTTAGCGGGGGGGTACCAAGAGACCCAGTACTTC
NA,TRBV19,NA,TRBJ1-2,CASSMPSLANYGYTF,TGTGCCAGTAGTATGCCCAGCCTAGCTAACTATGGCTACACCTTC
NA,TRBV11-2,NA,TRBJ2-3,CASSFFPLGTDTQYF,TGTGCCAGCAGCTTCTTCCCACTAGGCACAGATACGCAGTATTTT
TRBD1,TRBV6-5,NA,TRBJ1-2,CASSYRDSGSYGYTF,TGTGCCAGCAGTTACCGGGACAGCGGTTCCTATGGCTACACCTTC
NA,TRBV20-1,NA,TRBJ2-5,CSARAGRTPQETQYF,TGCAGTGCTAGAGCCGGCCGGACCCCACAAGAGACCCAGTACTTC
NA,TRBV6-2/TRBV6-3,NA,TRBJ2-7,CASSRNRAEQYF,TGTGCCAGCAGTCGCAATCGGGCCGAGCAGTACTTC
NA,TRBV15,NA,TRBJ2-7,CATSREFGFSYEQYF,TGTGCCACCAGCAGAGAGTTTGGATTCTCCTACGAGCAGTACTTC
TRBD2,TRBV29-1,NA,TRBJ2-5,CSARGLANKETQYF,TGCAGCGCTCGAGGACTAGCGAACAAAGAGACCCAGTACTTC
NA,TRBV7-7,NA,TRBJ2-5,CASSLQRRETQYF,TGTGCTAGCAGCCTCCAAAGGCGAGAGACCCAGTACTTC
NA,TRBV6-6,NA,TRBJ2-7,CASSYREKVSYEQYF,TGTGCCAGCAGTTACAGGGAGAAAGTCTCCTACGAGCAGTACTTC
TRBD1,TRBV5-4,NA,TRBJ1-6,CATTGQTNSPLHF,TGTGCCACTACGGGACAGACTAATTCACCCCTCCACTTT
TRBD2,TRBV7-2,NA,TRBJ2-1,CASSSPGLAGAEQFF,TGTGCCAGCAGCTCTCCGGGACTAGCGGGAGCCGAGCAGTTCTTC
NA,TRBV7-6,NA,TRBJ2-5,CASSSHGVETQYF,TGTGCCAGCAGCTCCCACGGGGTCGAGACCCAGTACTTC
NA,TRBV29-1,NA,TRBJ2-7,CSVESRTSYEQYF,TGCAGCGTTGAATCAAGGACTTCTTACGAGCAGTACTTC
NA,TRBV12-3/TRBV12-4,NA,TRBJ1-2,CASSSHGEGFGYGYTF,TGTGCCAGCAGTTCGCACGGGGAGGGGTTTGGGTATGGCTACACCTTC
NA,TRBV6-5,NA,TRBJ1-1,CASSYGGGLNTEAFF,TGTGCCAGCAGTTACGGGGGCGGACTGAACACTGAAGCTTTCTTT
NA,TRBV14,NA,TRBJ2-3,CASSPAADTQYF,TGTGCCAGCAGCCCGGCGGCAGATACGCAGTATTTT
TRBD1,TRBV5-1,NA,TRBJ1-1,CASSSQPTGGNTEAFF,TGCGCCAGCAGCTCCCAGCCGACAGGGGGGAACACTGAAGCTTTCTTT
NA,TRBV3-1,NA,TRBJ2-7,CASSQGRQDLYEQYF,TGTGCCAGCAGCCAAGGACGACAGGACCTCTACGAGCAGTACTTC
NA,TRBV28,once,TRBJ2-2,CASSLDLGGGTGELFF,TGTGCCAGCAGCCTAGACCTAGGAGGGGGCACCGGGGAGCTGTTTTTT
NA,TRBV19,NA,TRBJ1-2,CASTAGKDYGYTF,TGTGCCAGTACCGCGGGAAAGGACTATGGCTACACCTTC
NA,TRBV7-2,NA,TRBJ1-1,CASSLAQGLPNTEAFF,TGTGCCAGCAGCTTAGCTCAGGGGCTCCCGAACACTGAAGCTTTCTTT
NA,TRBV4-3,NA,TRBJ2-7,CASSHAGTYEQYF,TGCGCCAGCAGCCATGCGGGGACCTACGAGCAGTACTTC
TRBD2,TRBV20-1,once,TRBJ2-7,CSAPGRVYEQYF,TGCAGTGCCCCCGGGAGGGTCTACGAGCAGTACTTC
NA,TRBV5-6,NA,TRBJ2-3,CASSARRADTQYF,TGTGCCAGCAGCGCGCGGAGGGCAGATACGCAGTATTTT
NA,TRBV2,NA,TRBJ2-7,CASSEYSSSYEQYF,TGTGCCAGCAGTGAGTACAGCAGCTCCTACGAGCAGTACTTC
TRBD2,TRBV28,NA,TRBJ2-3,CASSRASGRKDTQYF,TGTGCCAGCAGTCGGGCTAGCGGGAGAAAAGATACGCAGTATTTT
TRBD2,TRBV3-1,NA,TRBJ2-3,CASRRGGGTDTQYF,TGTGCCAGCAGACGGGGGGGAGGCACAGATACGCAGTATTTT